One and the same sample provided the 16 T cell receptor beta chains below, sequenced in a study of blood T cell repertoires in COVID-19. Generated by immunoSEQ multiplex PCR, the TCRdb table keeps only in-frame clones and is missing some. The sample lists nearly 95,000 clones; 90% were seen once. The sequencing input was peripheral blood. These receptors came from a human donor with active COVID-19. The donor label of this sample is uncertain.

The CDR3: CASTSIDSSADTQYF. The CDR3 DNA reads as TGTGCCAGTACTAGTATTGACAGTTCGGCAGATACGCAGTATTTT. This chain joins TRBV19 and TRBJ2-3; TRBD1 might be the D (5 bases). V was cut by 7 bases and J by 4 bases, with 18 bases left in between. Germline loops: CDR1 LNHDA, CDR2 SQIVND (reference sequence). This CDR3 contains 15 residues.

The chain recombines TRBV11-3 with TRBJ2-1; TRBD2 is a possible D gene (7 bases). The CDR3 totals 15 residues. Trimming removed 5 bases at V and 10 bases at J, with 21 bases between. In germline, CDR1 is SGHNT, CDR2 YENEEA. For the CDR3, the DNA is TGTGCCAGCAGCCCCTCGCGGGGGCCAACACAAGAGCAGTTCTTC. Its protein product is CASSPSRGPTQEQFF.

This chain links TRBV14 with TRBJ2-1; D is undetermined. Germline CDR1 reads SGHDN; CDR2 reads FVKESK. CDR3 length equals 13 residues. V gave up 2 bases and J gave up 10 bases, with 12 bases separating them. The CDR3 protein is CASSQPNGAEQFF. In DNA, the CDR3 is TGTGCCAGCAGCCAACCCAACGGAGCGGAGCAGTTCTTC.

V and J are TRBV21-1 and TRBJ1-1; the table's TRBD1 call for D was not verified on the DNA. TRBV21-1 is classified as a pseudogene. This CDR3 spans 14 amino acids. The CDR3 coding sequence is TGTGCCAGCAGCAAAGACGGACAGGGGACAGAAGCTTTCTTT. It encodes CASSKDGQGTEAFF.

The chain has TRBV5-4 and TRBJ2-1, with 9 bases aligning to TRBD1. The CDR3 length is 14 residues. Trimming cost V 4 bases and J 7 bases; bases outside gene matches: 6. Looked up from germline, CDR1 is SGHNT and CDR2 is YYREEE (reference sequence). In DNA form, the CDR3 reads TGTGCCAGCAGCGTTGGGACAGGGTGGAATGAGCAGTTCTTC. As protein: CASSVGTGWNEQFF.

The chain uses TRBV7-9 and TRBJ2-3; D is unclear. The V gene's germline CDR1 is SEHNR and CDR2 FQNEAQ (reference sequence). V dropped 8 bases and J dropped 4 bases, with 7 bases sitting between them. This CDR3 is 11 amino acids long. CDR3 in DNA: TGTGCCAGCCCCCTTCCAGATACGCAGTATTTT. Amino acids: CASPLPDTQYF.

The chain links TRBV6-5 to TRBJ1-1, with D possibly being TRBD1 (5 bases). V was pared by 2 bases and J by 1 base, with 5 bases between. The CDR3 contains 13 residues. Germline assignment: CDR1 MNHEY and CDR2 SVGAGI. Here the CDR3 reads CASSYRGNTEAFF. CDR3 nucleotides: TGTGCCAGCAGTTACAGGGGGAACACTGAAGCTTTCTTT.

The chain carries TRBV11-1 and TRBJ2-1; TRBD2 is a possible D gene (5 bases). Germline V gene sequence: CDR1 SGHAT, CDR2 FQDESV (reference sequence). V lost 4 bases, J lost 8 bases, and 18 bases lay in between. The CDR3 is made up of 15 amino acids. The CDR3 here is CASSSVKGVWYEQFF. Written as DNA, the CDR3 is TGTGCCAGCAGCTCGGTGAAGGGAGTTTGGTATGAGCAGTTCTTC.

The rearrangement joins TRBV24-1 to TRBJ2-6; D possibly corresponds to TRBD1 (7 bases). The CDR3 loop spans 18 amino acids. V was cut by 5 bases and J by 0 bases, with 16 bases left in between. CDR1 and CDR2 from the germline V gene are KGHDR and SFDVKD. CDR3 loop: CATSAGGPLPSGANVLTF. The CDR3 coding sequence is TGTGCCACCAGTGCAGGGGGGCCTCTTCCCTCTGGGGCCAACGTCCTGACTTTC.

The table lists this clone with a count of one. The CDR3 is CASSTRAIQETQYF. The CDR3 nucleotides are TGTGCCAGCAGCACGCGGGCCATCCAAGAGACCCAGTACTTC. This rearrangement joins TRBV7-9 to TRBJ2-5; a possible D gene is TRBD2 (5 bases). This CDR3 contains 14 residues. Trimming took off 5 bases at V and 1 base at J, with 11 bases between the two ends. Germline CDR1 is SEHNR and CDR2 is FQNEAQ (reference sequence).

This rearrangement joins TRBV6-5 to TRBJ1-2, with 10 bases that match TRBD1. Germline-derived CDR1 and CDR2 are MNHEY and SVGAGI. The CDR3 spans 14 residues. The V gene end was trimmed by 2 bases and the J gene end by 6 bases; junction bases not matched to a gene: 3. The DNA for the CDR3 is TGTGCCAGCAGTTACGACAGGGGGCCGGATGGCTACACCTTC. It specifies CASSYDRGPDGYTF.

The V gene is TRBV18, the J gene TRBJ1-2; 8 bases are a match to TRBD1. Per the germline V gene, CDR1 is KGHSH and CDR2 is LQKENI. This CDR3 region has 15 residues. With V trimmed by 6 bases and J by 8 bases, 14 bases remained unmatched. DNA for the CDR3: TGTGCCAGCTCCCCCACCGACAGGGGTGTCGTCGGCTACACCTTC. Translating it yields CASSPTDRGVVGYTF.

The rearrangement links TRBV6-1 to TRBJ1-2; 7 bases align to TRBD1. This CDR3 has 13 residues. Looked up from germline, CDR1 is MNHNS and CDR2 is SASEGT. Trimming took 3 bases from V and 7 from J; bases not matched to a gene: 5. The DNA for the CDR3 is TGTGCCAGCAGTGAGATACAGGGGTCTGGCTACACCTTC. Its protein is CASSEIQGSGYTF.

The chain carries TRBV5-4 and TRBJ2-7, with 15 bases identical to TRBD2. Unmatched junction bases numbered 9, after V lost 4 bases and J lost 7 bases. Germline values: CDR1 SGHNT, CDR2 YYREEE (reference sequence). CDR3 length equals 16 residues. The CDR3 nucleotides are TGTGCCAGCAGCCGCGTCGGGACTAGCGGGGGGTGGGAGCAGTACTTC. Protein: CASSRVGTSGGWEQYF.

The chain employs TRBV4-3 and TRBJ1-1; D is uncertain. V lost 1 base and J lost 0, with 9 bases in between. The length of the CDR3 is 15 residues. CDR1 is LGHNA, CDR2 YSLEER, per germline. The CDR3 region is CASSQVPRMNTEAFF. The CDR3 bases are TGCGCCAGCAGCCAAGTTCCCAGAATGAACACTGAAGCTTTCTTT.

The sample holds a few counts of this clone. The rearrangement joins TRBV3-1 (or the pseudogene TRBV3-2) to TRBJ2-7, with 8 bases matching TRBD1. Trimming at V came to 4 bases and at J to 6 bases, leaving 2 bases not matched to a gene. The germline V gene encodes CDR1 LGHDT and CDR2 YNNKEL (reference sequence). The CDR3 is 12 amino acids. Written as DNA, the CDR3 is TGTGCCAGCAGCCTCGGACAGGGCGAGCAGTACTTC. This encodes CASSLGQGEQYF.